The rows below give T cell receptor beta chains drawn from one sample of a study of cytotoxic CD8 clonotypes in ibrutinib-treated CLL. TCRdb keeps only in-frame clones here, not all; method: immunoSEQ multiplex PCR. This sample has approximately 280,000 clones, with around 77% found just once. Sequenced here: PBMCs, sampled at disease progression, from a patient treated with ibrutinib. All receptors derive from a human donor with chronic lymphocytic leukemia. Both conserved end residues are part of each CDR3. The D gene is left open where the match is weak. Clone size appears in some rows only: once, few, many, or a class for an expanded clone.

clone size: -
V gene: TRBV7-6
J gene: TRBJ2-7
D gene: TRBD2
CDR3 protein: CASSSGLAGVYEQYF
CDR3 DNA: TGTGCCAGCAGCTCGGGACTAGCGGGAGTATACGAGCAGTACTTC

clone size: -
V gene: TRBV18
J gene: TRBJ2-7
D gene: TRBD2
CDR3 protein: CASSPGGSRYEQYF
CDR3 DNA: TGTGCCAGCTCACCCGGGGGGAGTAGGTACGAGCAGTACTTC

clone size: -
V gene: TRBV21-1
J gene: TRBJ2-7
D gene: -
CDR3 protein: CASSKAGGTTEQYF
CDR3 DNA: TGTGCCAGCAGCAAAGCAGGGGGGACTACCGAGCAGTACTTC

clone size: -
V gene: TRBV13
J gene: TRBJ2-7
D gene: -
CDR3 protein: CASSLNPGPGEQYF
CDR3 DNA: TGTGCCAGCAGCTTAAACCCGGGACCGGGTGAGCAGTACTTC

clone size: -
V gene: TRBV5-1
J gene: TRBJ2-1
D gene: -
CDR3 protein: CASSAPWGTFDNEQFF
CDR3 DNA: TGCGCCAGCAGCGCACCGTGGGGGACATTCGACAATGAGCAGTTCTTC

clone size: -
V gene: TRBV18
J gene: TRBJ2-7
D gene: -
CDR3 protein: CASSPGTGYEQYF
CDR3 DNA: TGTGCCAGCTCACCGGGTACAGGTTACGAGCAGTACTTC

clone size: -
V gene: TRBV6-6
J gene: TRBJ1-3
D gene: TRBD1
CDR3 protein: CASSWTGFGNTIYF
CDR3 DNA: TGTGCCAGCAGTTGGACAGGGTTTGGAAACACCATATATTTT

clone size: -
V gene: TRBV12-5
J gene: TRBJ1-5
D gene: -
CDR3 protein: CASGLRGAEIEQPQHF
CDR3 DNA: TGTGCTAGTGGCTTGAGAGGGGCAGAGATAGAACAGCCCCAGCATTTT

clone size: few
V gene: TRBV11-2
J gene: TRBJ2-7
D gene: TRBD1
CDR3 protein: CASSLTGGRSYEQYF
CDR3 DNA: TGTGCCAGCAGTTTGACAGGGGGCCGGAGCTACGAGCAGTACTTC

clone size: -
V gene: TRBV28
J gene: TRBJ1-5
D gene: -
CDR3 protein: CATWVDNQPQHF
CDR3 DNA: TGTGCCACCTGGGTGGACAATCAGCCCCAGCATTTT

clone size: few
V gene: TRBV4-1
J gene: TRBJ2-7
D gene: TRBD2
CDR3 protein: CASSQGFQGRFIAGSEQYF
CDR3 DNA: TGCGCCAGCAGCCAAGGTTTCCAGGGGCGTTTCATAGCGGGAAGTGAGCAGTACTTC

clone size: -
V gene: TRBV11-3
J gene: TRBJ1-3
D gene: -
CDR3 protein: CASIIGVHPTEIGNTIYF
CDR3 DNA: TGTGCCAGCATTATTGGGGTTCACCCTACCGAGATTGGAAACACCATATATTTT

clone size: -
V gene: TRBV7-8
J gene: TRBJ2-2
D gene: -
CDR3 protein: CASSPRRNANTGELFF
CDR3 DNA: TGTGCCAGCAGCCCCAGACGGAACGCGAACACCGGGGAGCTGTTTTTT

clone size: -
V gene: TRBV6-1
J gene: TRBJ2-3
D gene: TRBD1
CDR3 protein: CASRDRGGTDTQYF
CDR3 DNA: TGTGCCAGCAGGGACAGGGGAGGCACAGATACGCAGTATTTT

clone size: -
V gene: TRBV5-4
J gene: TRBJ2-2
D gene: -
CDR3 protein: CASSGSHTGELFF
CDR3 DNA: TGTGCCAGCAGTGGCAGTCACACCGGGGAGCTGTTTTTT

clone size: -
V gene: TRBV28
J gene: TRBJ1-2
D gene: -
CDR3 protein: CASIAPGQGQQYGYTF
CDR3 DNA: TGTGCCAGCATCGCTCCCGGCCAGGGTCAACAGTATGGCTACACCTTC

clone size: -
V gene: TRBV9
J gene: TRBJ2-7
D gene: -
CDR3 protein: CASSVDWKTYEQYF
CDR3 DNA: TGTGCCAGCAGCGTAGATTGGAAGACCTACGAGCAGTACTTC

clone size: -
V gene: TRBV23-1
J gene: TRBJ2-7
D gene: -
CDR3 protein: CASSFLGSSYEQYF
CDR3 DNA: TGCGCCAGCAGTTTCCTAGGGAGCTCCTACGAGCAGTACTTC

clone size: few
V gene: TRBV11-2
J gene: TRBJ1-3
D gene: TRBD1
CDR3 protein: CASSNDEGQGRNTIYF
CDR3 DNA: TGTGCCAGCAGCAACGATGAGGGACAGGGACGAAACACCATATATTTT

clone size: -
V gene: TRBV5-1
J gene: TRBJ2-7
D gene: -
CDR3 protein: CASSLGGGTYEQYF
CDR3 DNA: TGCGCCAGCAGCTTGGGAGGCGGGACCTACGAGCAGTACTTC

clone size: -
V gene: TRBV25-1
J gene: TRBJ2-7
D gene: TRBD2
CDR3 protein: CASRLAGGSSYEQYF
CDR3 DNA: TGTGCCAGCAGACTAGCGGGAGGCTCCTCCTACGAGCAGTACTTC

clone size: -
V gene: TRBV6-5
J gene: TRBJ2-7
D gene: -
CDR3 protein: CASRDEITYEQYF
CDR3 DNA: TGTGCCAGCAGAGACGAAATCACCTACGAGCAGTACTTC

clone size: -
V gene: TRBV5-1
J gene: TRBJ1-1
D gene: -
CDR3 protein: CASTLGGARNTEAFF
CDR3 DNA: TGCGCCAGCACCCTTGGGGGGGCTCGTAACACTGAAGCTTTCTTT

clone size: -
V gene: TRBV9
J gene: TRBJ2-3
D gene: -
CDR3 protein: CASSVALWDTQYF
CDR3 DNA: TGTGCCAGCAGCGTAGCTCTCTGGGATACGCAGTATTTT

clone size: few
V gene: TRBV9
J gene: TRBJ1-5
D gene: -
CDR3 protein: CASSVGHRVNSNQPQHF
CDR3 DNA: TGTGCCAGCAGCGTAGGCCACAGGGTTAATAGCAATCAGCCCCAGCATTTT

clone size: -
V gene: TRBV6-5
J gene: TRBJ1-2
D gene: -
CDR3 protein: CASSNRQAGGYTF
CDR3 DNA: TGTGCCAGCAGTAACCGACAGGCGGGTGGCTACACCTTC

clone size: -
V gene: TRBV29-1
J gene: TRBJ2-1
D gene: TRBD2
CDR3 protein: CSAEGSGRSYNEQFF
CDR3 DNA: TGCAGCGCCGAAGGCAGCGGGAGGTCCTACAATGAGCAGTTCTTC

clone size: -
V gene: TRBV6-5
J gene: TRBJ1-2
D gene: TRBD1
CDR3 protein: CASTPDRGHGYTF
CDR3 DNA: TGTGCCAGCACCCCGGACAGGGGCCATGGCTACACCTTC

clone size: -
V gene: TRBV9
J gene: TRBJ2-7
D gene: TRBD1
CDR3 protein: CASSGGGVTYEQYF
CDR3 DNA: TGTGCCAGCAGCGGAGGGGGCGTGACCTACGAGCAGTACTTC

clone size: -
V gene: TRBV5-6
J gene: TRBJ2-5
D gene: -
CDR3 protein: CASSFRGIQETQYF
CDR3 DNA: TGTGCCAGCAGCTTTAGGGGGATCCAAGAGACCCAGTACTTC

clone size: few
V gene: TRBV27
J gene: TRBJ2-7
D gene: TRBD1
CDR3 protein: CASSFSGTVAYEQYF
CDR3 DNA: TGTGCCAGCAGTTTTTCAGGGACAGTGGCCTACGAGCAGTACTTC

clone size: once
V gene: TRBV10-2
J gene: TRBJ1-4
D gene: -
CDR3 protein: CASSLQTGEKLFF
CDR3 DNA: TGCGCCAGCAGTTTACAAACAGGGGAAAAACTGTTTTTT

clone size: few
V gene: TRBV5-8
J gene: TRBJ2-5
D gene: -
CDR3 protein: CASSPYGQTYQETQYF
CDR3 DNA: TGTGCCAGCAGCCCGTATGGGCAGACGTACCAAGAGACCCAGTACTTC

clone size: -
V gene: TRBV5-1
J gene: TRBJ2-7
D gene: -
CDR3 protein: CASSLQPDYEQYF
CDR3 DNA: TGCGCCAGCAGCTTGCAGCCGGACTACGAGCAGTACTTC

clone size: -
V gene: TRBV7-9
J gene: TRBJ2-1
D gene: -
CDR3 protein: CASSSLPGTQLLEQFF
CDR3 DNA: TGTGCCAGCAGCTCCCTGCCCGGGACACAACTTTTAGAGCAGTTCTTC

clone size: -
V gene: TRBV5-1
J gene: TRBJ1-1
D gene: -
CDR3 protein: CASSPGDHTEAFF
CDR3 DNA: TGCGCCAGCAGCCCCGGGGACCACACTGAAGCTTTCTTT

clone size: -
V gene: TRBV15
J gene: TRBJ1-3
D gene: TRBD1
CDR3 protein: CATAPGDRGNTIYF
CDR3 DNA: TGTGCCACCGCCCCAGGGGACAGGGGTAACACCATATATTTT

clone size: -
V gene: TRBV7-8
J gene: TRBJ1-5
D gene: -
CDR3 protein: CASSFRGINQPQHF
CDR3 DNA: TGTGCCAGCAGCTTTAGAGGGATCAATCAGCCCCAGCATTTT

clone size: -
V gene: TRBV11-2
J gene: TRBJ2-1
D gene: -
CDR3 protein: CASSLGIVNEQFF
CDR3 DNA: TGTGCCAGCAGCCTCGGGATCGTCAATGAGCAGTTCTTC

clone size: once
V gene: TRBV11-2
J gene: TRBJ2-7
D gene: TRBD1
CDR3 protein: CASSLGQGHYEQYF
CDR3 DNA: TGTGCCAGCAGCTTGGGACAGGGGCACTACGAGCAGTACTTC

clone size: -
V gene: TRBV10-3
J gene: TRBJ2-3
D gene: -
CDR3 protein: CAIRDGGGNTDTQYF
CDR3 DNA: TGTGCCATCAGGGATGGTGGCGGGAACACAGATACGCAGTATTTT

clone size: -
V gene: TRBV13
J gene: TRBJ2-3
D gene: -
CDR3 protein: CASSLGGGGVGTQYF
CDR3 DNA: TGTGCCAGCAGCTTAGGCGGAGGGGGAGTGGGTACGCAGTATTTT

clone size: -
V gene: TRBV28
J gene: TRBJ1-1
D gene: -
CDR3 protein: CASSTQLWDTEAFF
CDR3 DNA: TGTGCCAGCAGTACACAGCTATGGGACACTGAAGCTTTCTTT

clone size: -
V gene: TRBV27
J gene: TRBJ2-5
D gene: TRBD2
CDR3 protein: CASSLILPGGGETQYF
CDR3 DNA: TGTGCCAGCAGCCTGATACTCCCGGGGGGAGGGGAGACCCAGTACTTC

clone size: -
V gene: TRBV11-2
J gene: TRBJ2-5
D gene: TRBD2
CDR3 protein: CASSSQGASGRIRETQYF
CDR3 DNA: TGTGCCAGCAGCTCCCAGGGGGCTAGCGGGAGAATTCGAGAGACCCAGTACTTC

clone size: -
V gene: TRBV27
J gene: TRBJ1-6
D gene: -
CDR3 protein: CASSKRGEAYNSPLHF
CDR3 DNA: TGTGCCAGCAGTAAACGCGGGGAAGCCTATAATTCACCCCTCCACTTT

clone size: -
V gene: TRBV19
J gene: TRBJ1-1
D gene: TRBD1
CDR3 protein: CASSIAPGQGSEAFF
CDR3 DNA: TGTGCCAGTAGTATAGCTCCGGGACAGGGATCTGAAGCTTTCTTT

clone size: -
V gene: TRBV5-1
J gene: TRBJ2-2
D gene: -
CDR3 protein: CASRPQVANTGELFF
CDR3 DNA: TGCGCCAGCAGACCCCAGGTAGCGAACACCGGGGAGCTGTTTTTT

clone size: few
V gene: TRBV18
J gene: TRBJ1-4
D gene: -
CDR3 protein: CASSPGRDANEKLFF
CDR3 DNA: TGTGCCAGCTCACCGGGCAGGGATGCTAATGAAAAACTGTTTTTT

clone size: -
V gene: TRBV6-5
J gene: TRBJ1-3
D gene: -
CDR3 protein: CASSYSRGLGNTIYF
CDR3 DNA: TGTGCCAGCAGTTACTCGAGGGGTTTGGGAAACACCATATATTTT

clone size: -
V gene: TRBV27
J gene: TRBJ2-3
D gene: TRBD1
CDR3 protein: CASSFSGGDTQYF
CDR3 DNA: TGTGCCAGCAGTTTTTCAGGGGGAGATACGCAGTATTTT

clone size: -
V gene: TRBV27
J gene: TRBJ2-7
D gene: -
CDR3 protein: CASSPGVDYEQYF
CDR3 DNA: TGTGCCAGCAGTCCCGGGGTGGACTACGAGCAGTACTTC

clone size: -
V gene: TRBV5-4
J gene: TRBJ2-2
D gene: -
CDR3 protein: CASSLAGLTDTGELFF
CDR3 DNA: TGTGCCAGCAGCTTGGCTGGACTTACCGACACCGGGGAGCTGTTTTTT

clone size: -
V gene: TRBV7-2
J gene: TRBJ2-2
D gene: -
CDR3 protein: CASSSAARGSTGELFF
CDR3 DNA: TGTGCCAGCAGCTCCGCCGCCAGGGGCAGCACCGGGGAGCTGTTTTTT

clone size: -
V gene: TRBV29-1
J gene: TRBJ2-1
D gene: -
CDR3 protein: CSVPRAFPNEQFF
CDR3 DNA: TGCAGCGTTCCTCGGGCCTTTCCTAATGAGCAGTTCTTC

clone size: -
V gene: TRBV6-6
J gene: TRBJ1-4
D gene: TRBD1
CDR3 protein: CASSVIDRGEKLFF
CDR3 DNA: TGTGCCAGCAGTGTAATAGACAGGGGTGAAAAACTGTTTTTT

clone size: -
V gene: TRBV11-2
J gene: TRBJ2-1
D gene: TRBD2
CDR3 protein: CASSPGTSGRHQFF
CDR3 DNA: TGTGCCAGCAGCCCAGGGACTAGCGGGCGCCACCAGTTCTTC

clone size: -
V gene: TRBV27
J gene: TRBJ2-7
D gene: -
CDR3 protein: CASSLGPDGSYEQYF
CDR3 DNA: TGTGCCAGCAGTTTAGGACCTGACGGCTCCTACGAGCAGTACTTC

clone size: few
V gene: TRBV13
J gene: TRBJ2-2
D gene: -
CDR3 protein: CASSLVGTGELFF
CDR3 DNA: TGTGCCAGCAGCTTAGTTGGCACCGGGGAGCTGTTTTTT